The T cell receptor (beta chain) described here comes from a study of blood T cell repertoires in COVID-19. Overall study: The origin of the acute and convalescent COVID-19 samples was the United States, Italy and Spain.

The CDR3 length is 14 residues. J gave up 2 bases and V 5 bases, and 6 bases lay outside the gene matches. CDR1 LNHDA and CDR2 SQIVND come from the germline V gene (reference sequence). The table came from immunoSEQ multiplex PCR; TCRdb's copy has only in-frame clones and leaves some out. The repertoire holds about 190,000 clones, with around 80% as singletons. Sequences were obtained from peripheral blood. The receptor was isolated from a woman aged 45-59 years with acute or convalescent COVID-19. The rearrangement joins TRBV19 to TRBJ2-7, with TRBD1 matching 7 bases. The CDR3 nucleotides are TGTGCCAGTAGTCGACAGGGTGGAACCTACGAGCAGTACTTC. This translates into CASSRQGGTYEQYF.